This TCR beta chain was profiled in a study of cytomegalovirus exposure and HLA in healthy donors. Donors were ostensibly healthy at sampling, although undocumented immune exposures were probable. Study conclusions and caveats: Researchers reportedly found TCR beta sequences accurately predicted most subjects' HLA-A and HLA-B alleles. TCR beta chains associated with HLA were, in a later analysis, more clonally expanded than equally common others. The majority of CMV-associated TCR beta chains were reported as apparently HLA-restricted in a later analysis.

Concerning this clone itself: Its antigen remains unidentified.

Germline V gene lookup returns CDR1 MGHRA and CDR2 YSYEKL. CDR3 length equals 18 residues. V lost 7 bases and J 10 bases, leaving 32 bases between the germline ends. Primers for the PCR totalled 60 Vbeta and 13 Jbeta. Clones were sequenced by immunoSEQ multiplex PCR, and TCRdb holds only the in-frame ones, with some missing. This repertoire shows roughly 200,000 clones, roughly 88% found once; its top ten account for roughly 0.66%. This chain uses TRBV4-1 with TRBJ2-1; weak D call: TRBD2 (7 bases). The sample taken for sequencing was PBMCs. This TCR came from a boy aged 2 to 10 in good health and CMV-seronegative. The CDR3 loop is CASTPRQGEQGIGGEQFF. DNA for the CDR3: TGCGCCAGCACCCCCCGCCAGGGAGAACAGGGCATCGGGGGGGAGCAGTTCTTC.